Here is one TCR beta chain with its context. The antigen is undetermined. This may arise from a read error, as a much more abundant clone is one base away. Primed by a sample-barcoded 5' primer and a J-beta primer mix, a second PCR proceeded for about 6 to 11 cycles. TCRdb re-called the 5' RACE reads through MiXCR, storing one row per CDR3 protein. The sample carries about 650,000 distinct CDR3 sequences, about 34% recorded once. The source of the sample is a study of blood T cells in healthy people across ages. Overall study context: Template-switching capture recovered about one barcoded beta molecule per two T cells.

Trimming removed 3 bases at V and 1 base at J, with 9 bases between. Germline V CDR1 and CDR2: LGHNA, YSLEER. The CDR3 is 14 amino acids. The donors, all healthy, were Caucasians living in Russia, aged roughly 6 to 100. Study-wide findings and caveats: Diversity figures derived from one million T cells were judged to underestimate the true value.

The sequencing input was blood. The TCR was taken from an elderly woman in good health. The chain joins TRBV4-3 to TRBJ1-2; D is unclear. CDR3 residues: CASSHPLDNYGYTF. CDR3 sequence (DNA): TGCGCCAGCAGCCACCCCTTGGATAACTATGGCTACACCTTC.